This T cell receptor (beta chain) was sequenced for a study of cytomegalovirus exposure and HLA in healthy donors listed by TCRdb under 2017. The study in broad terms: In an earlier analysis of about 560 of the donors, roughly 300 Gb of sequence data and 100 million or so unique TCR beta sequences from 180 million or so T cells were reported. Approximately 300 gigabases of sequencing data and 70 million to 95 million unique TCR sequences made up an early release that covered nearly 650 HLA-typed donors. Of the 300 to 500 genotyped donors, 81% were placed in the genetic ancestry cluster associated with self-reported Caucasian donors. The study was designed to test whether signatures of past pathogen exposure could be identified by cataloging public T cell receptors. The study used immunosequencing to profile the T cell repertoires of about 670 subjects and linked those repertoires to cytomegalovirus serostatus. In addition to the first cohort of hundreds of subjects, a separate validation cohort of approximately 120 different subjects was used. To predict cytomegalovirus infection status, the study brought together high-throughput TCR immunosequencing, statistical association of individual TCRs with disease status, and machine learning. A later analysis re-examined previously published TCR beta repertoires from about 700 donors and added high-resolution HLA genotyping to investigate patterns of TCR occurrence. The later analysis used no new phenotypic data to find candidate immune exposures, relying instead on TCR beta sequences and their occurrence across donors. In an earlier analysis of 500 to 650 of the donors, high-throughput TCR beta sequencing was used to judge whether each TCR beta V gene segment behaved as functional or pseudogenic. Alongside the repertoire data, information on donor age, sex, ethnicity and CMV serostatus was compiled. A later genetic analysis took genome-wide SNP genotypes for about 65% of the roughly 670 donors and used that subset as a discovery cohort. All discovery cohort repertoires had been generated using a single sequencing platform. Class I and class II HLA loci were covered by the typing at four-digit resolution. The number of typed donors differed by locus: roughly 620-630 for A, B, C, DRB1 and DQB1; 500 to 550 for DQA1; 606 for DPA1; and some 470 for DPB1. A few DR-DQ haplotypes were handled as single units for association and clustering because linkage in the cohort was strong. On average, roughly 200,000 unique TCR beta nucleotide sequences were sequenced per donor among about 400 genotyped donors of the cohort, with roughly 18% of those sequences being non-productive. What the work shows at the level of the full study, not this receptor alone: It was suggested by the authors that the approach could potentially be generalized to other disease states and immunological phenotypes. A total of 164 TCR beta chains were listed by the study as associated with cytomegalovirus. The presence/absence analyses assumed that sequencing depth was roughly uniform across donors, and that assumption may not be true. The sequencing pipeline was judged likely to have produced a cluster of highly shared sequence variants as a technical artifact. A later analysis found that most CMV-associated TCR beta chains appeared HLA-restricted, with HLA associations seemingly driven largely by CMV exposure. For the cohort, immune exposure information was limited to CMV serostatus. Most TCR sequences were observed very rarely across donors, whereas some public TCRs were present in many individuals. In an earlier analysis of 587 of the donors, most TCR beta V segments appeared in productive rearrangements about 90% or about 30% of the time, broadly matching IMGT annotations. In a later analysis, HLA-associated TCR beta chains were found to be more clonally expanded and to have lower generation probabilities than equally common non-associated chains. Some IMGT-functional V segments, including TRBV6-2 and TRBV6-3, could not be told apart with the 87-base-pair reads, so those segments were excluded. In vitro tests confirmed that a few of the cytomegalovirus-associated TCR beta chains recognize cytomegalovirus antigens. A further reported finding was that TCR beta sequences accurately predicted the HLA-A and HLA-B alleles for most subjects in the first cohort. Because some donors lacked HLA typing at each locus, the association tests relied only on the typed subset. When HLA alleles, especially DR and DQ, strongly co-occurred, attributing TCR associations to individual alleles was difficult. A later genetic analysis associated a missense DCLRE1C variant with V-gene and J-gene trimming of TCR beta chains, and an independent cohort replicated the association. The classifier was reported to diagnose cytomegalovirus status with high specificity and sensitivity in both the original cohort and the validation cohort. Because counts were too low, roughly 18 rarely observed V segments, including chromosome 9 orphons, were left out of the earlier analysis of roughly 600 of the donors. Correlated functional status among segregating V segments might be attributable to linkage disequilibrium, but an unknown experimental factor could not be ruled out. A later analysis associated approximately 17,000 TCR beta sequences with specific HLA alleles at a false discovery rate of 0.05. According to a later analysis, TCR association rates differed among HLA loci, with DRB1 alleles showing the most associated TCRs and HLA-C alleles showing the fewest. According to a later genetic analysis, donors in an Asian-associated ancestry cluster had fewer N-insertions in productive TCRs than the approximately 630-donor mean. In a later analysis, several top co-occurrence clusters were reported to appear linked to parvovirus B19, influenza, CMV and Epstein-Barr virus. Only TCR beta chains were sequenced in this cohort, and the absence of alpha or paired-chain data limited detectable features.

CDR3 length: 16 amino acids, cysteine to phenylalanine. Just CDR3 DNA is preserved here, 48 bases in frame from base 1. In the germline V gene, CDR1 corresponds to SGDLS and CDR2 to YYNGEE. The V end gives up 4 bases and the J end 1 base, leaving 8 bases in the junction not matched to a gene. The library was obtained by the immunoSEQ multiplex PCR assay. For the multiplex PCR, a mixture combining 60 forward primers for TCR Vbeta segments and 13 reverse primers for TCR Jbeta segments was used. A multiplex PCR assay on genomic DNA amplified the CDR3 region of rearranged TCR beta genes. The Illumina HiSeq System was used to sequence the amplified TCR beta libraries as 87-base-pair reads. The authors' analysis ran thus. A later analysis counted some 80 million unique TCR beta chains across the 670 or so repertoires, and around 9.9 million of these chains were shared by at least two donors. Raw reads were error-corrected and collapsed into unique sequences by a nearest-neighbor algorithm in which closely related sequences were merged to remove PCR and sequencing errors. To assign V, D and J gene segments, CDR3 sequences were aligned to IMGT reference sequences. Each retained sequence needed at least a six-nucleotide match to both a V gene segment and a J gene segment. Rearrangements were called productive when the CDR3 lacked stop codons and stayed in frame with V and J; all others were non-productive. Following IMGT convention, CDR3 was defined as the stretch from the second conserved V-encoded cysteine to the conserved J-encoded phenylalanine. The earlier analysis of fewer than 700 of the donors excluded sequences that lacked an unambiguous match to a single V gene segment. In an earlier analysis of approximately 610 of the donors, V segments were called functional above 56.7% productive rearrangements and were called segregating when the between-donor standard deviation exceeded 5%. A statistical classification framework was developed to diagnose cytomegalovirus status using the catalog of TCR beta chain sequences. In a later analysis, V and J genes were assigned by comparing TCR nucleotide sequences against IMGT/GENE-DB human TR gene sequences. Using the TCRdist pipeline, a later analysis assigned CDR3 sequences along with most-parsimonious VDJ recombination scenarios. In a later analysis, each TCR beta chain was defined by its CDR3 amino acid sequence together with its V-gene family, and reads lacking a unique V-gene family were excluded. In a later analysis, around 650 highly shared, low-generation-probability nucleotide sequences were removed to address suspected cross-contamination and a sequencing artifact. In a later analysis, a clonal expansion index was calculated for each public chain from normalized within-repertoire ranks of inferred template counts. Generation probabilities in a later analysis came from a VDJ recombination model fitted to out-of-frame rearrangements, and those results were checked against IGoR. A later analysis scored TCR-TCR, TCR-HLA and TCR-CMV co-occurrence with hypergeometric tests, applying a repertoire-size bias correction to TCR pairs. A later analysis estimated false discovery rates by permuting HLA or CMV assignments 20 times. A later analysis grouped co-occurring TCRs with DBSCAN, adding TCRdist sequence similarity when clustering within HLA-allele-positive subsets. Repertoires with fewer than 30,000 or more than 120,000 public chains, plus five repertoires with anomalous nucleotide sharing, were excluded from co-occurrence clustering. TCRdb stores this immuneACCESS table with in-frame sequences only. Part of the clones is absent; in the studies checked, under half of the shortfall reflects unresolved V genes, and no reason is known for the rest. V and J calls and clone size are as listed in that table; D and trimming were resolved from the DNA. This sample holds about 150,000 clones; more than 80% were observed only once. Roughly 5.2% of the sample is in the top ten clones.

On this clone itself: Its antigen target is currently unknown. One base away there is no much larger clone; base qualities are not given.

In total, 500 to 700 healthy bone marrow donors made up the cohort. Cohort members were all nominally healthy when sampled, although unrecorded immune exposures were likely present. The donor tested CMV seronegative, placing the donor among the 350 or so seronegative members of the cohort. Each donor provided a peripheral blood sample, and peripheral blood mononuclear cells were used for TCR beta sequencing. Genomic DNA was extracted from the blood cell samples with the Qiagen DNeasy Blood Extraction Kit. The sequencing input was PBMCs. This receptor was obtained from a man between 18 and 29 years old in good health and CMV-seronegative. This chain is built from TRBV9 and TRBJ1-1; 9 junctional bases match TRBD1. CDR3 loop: CASSSRDRAKNTEAFF. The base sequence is TGTGCCAGCAGCTCGAGGGACAGGGCTAAGAACACTGAAGCTTTCTTT. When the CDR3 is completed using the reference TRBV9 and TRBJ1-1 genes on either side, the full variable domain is DSGVTQTPKHLITATGQRVTLRCSPRSGDLSVYWYQQSLDQGLQFLIQYYNGEERAKGNILERFSAQQFPDLHSELNLSSLELGDSALYFCASSSRDRAKNTEAFFGQGTRLTVV.